This TCR beta chain is from a study of blood T cell repertoires in COVID-19. About the study: The samples span acute and convalescent COVID-19 from the United States, Italy and Spain. T cells, B-cell-depleted T cells, or PBMCs supplied cDNA or gDNA.

With regard to this clone: Other DNA sequences in this specimen translate into the identical CDR3.

The junction had 2 bases not matched to a gene; V was cut back by 0 bases and J by 3 bases. Germline V gene lookup returns CDR1 MNHEY and CDR2 SVGEGT. This CDR3 is 17 amino acids long. Authors' methods: Researchers report that nucleated cell counts were estimated from reference gene primer amplification. The table came from immunoSEQ multiplex PCR; TCRdb's copy has only in-frame clones and leaves some out. V and J calls plus clone size are reproduced from that table; the DNA served to infer D and trimming. The sample contains some 94,000 clones, about 89% of which appear only once. The TCR was taken from a human donor in a cohort sampled during active COVID-19. Sample: peripheral blood. The rearrangement joins TRBV6-2 or TRBV6-3 to TRBJ2-1, with 13 bases fitting TRBD2. This CDR3 is CASSYSGLAGVYNEQFF. Here the CDR3 DNA reads TGTGCCAGCAGTTACTCAGGACTAGCGGGAGTCTACAATGAGCAGTTCTTC.